The 5 T cell receptor beta chains given below trace back to one sample, sequenced in a study of glioma-infiltrating T cells. Using RNA template, CDR3s of TCR alpha and beta were amplified with iRepertoire arm-PCR. Via MiXCR, TCRdb re-called the multiplex PCR reads, giving one row per CDR3 protein. The sample contains roughly 350,000 distinct CDR3 sequences, 41% of which appear only once. The sequencing sample was made of glioma tissue, nonneoplastic brain tissue, or PBMCs (not recorded which). Receptor source: a human donor with low-grade glioma or glioblastoma, undergoing nonglioma brain surgery, or in good health (not recorded which).

V is TRBV29-1 and J is TRBJ1-2, with D perhaps TRBD1 (5 bases). V was cut by 2 bases and J by 3 bases, with 7 bases left in between. The germline CDR1 and CDR2 sequences are SQVTM and ANQGSEA. The length of the CDR3 is 12 residues. The CDR3 DNA reads TGCAGCGTTGAAAGGGACTACTATGGCTACACCTTC. Residues: CSVERDYYGYTF.

The chain combines TRBV20-1 with TRBJ1-3; 8 bases are shared with TRBD1. This CDR3 contains 14 residues. Germline values: CDR1 DFQATT, CDR2 SNEGSKA (reference sequence). J lost 8 bases, V lost 5 bases, and 11 bases had no gene match. The CDR3 DNA is TGCAGTGCTCACCTACAGGGGGGTAGGGACACCATATATTTT. It translates to CSAHLQGGRDTIYF.

The J gene is TRBJ1-1, the V gene TRBV10-3; the match to TRBD1 covers 7 bases. This CDR3 contains 15 residues. V lost 6 bases and J lost 5; bases outside the gene matches: 12. From germline, CDR1 is ENHRY and CDR2 SYGVKD. CDR3 loop: CAIRQGQAGGTEAFF. CDR3 sequence (DNA): TGTGCCATCAGACAAGGACAGGCCGGTGGGACTGAAGCTTTCTTT.

This clonotype was recorded a few times. The CDR3 protein is CASSRRDMNTGELFF. The CDR3 region has the DNA TGTGCCAGTAGTAGGAGGGATATGAACACCGGGGAGCTGTTTTTT. V and J are TRBV19 and TRBJ2-2, with D possibly being TRBD2 (6 bases). This CDR3 comprises 15 residues. Germline V gene data show CDR1 as LNHDA and CDR2 as SQIVND (reference sequence). V was trimmed by 4 bases and J by 1 base, leaving 10 bases between them.

This clonotype has just a few counts. V usage is TRBV7-6 and J usage is TRBJ2-7; 9 nucleotides agree with TRBD2. Germline V gene data show CDR1 as SGHVS and CDR2 as FNYEAQ. The CDR3 has 15 residues. The trim removed 5 bases at V and 5 bases at J, leaving 10 bases unmatched. CDR3 protein: CASSRTGLAIDEQYF. The CDR3 region has the DNA TGTGCCAGCAGCCGGACGGGACTAGCTATCGACGAGCAGTACTTC.